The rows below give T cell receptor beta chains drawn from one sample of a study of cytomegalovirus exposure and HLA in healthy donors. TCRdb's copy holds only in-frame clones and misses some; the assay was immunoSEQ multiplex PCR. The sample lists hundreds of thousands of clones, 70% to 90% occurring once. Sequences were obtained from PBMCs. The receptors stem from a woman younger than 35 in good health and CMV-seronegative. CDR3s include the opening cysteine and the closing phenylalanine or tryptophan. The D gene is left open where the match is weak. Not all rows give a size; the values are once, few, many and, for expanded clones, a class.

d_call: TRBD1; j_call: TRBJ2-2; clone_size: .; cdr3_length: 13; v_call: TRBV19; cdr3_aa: CASFRGHTGELFF; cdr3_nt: TGTGCCAGTTTCAGGGGGCACACCGGGGAGCTGTTTTTT
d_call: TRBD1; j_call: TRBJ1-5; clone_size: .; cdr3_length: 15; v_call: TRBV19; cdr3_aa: CASSSRQGGNQPQHF; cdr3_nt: TGTGCCAGTAGTAGTAGACAGGGTGGCAATCAGCCCCAGCATTTT
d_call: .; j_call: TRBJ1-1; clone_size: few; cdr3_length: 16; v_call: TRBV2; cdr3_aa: CASSAVQTYMNTEAFF; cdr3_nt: TGTGCCAGCAGTGCTGTCCAGACTTACATGAACACTGAAGCTTTCTTT
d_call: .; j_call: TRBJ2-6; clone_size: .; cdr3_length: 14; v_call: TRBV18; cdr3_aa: CASSAGAGANVLTF; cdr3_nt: TGTGCCAGTTCAGCCGGAGCTGGGGCCAACGTCCTGACTTTC
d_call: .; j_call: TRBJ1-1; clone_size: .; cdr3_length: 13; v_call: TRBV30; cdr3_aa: CAWSVGLNTEAFF; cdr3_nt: TGTGCCTGGAGTGTCGGTCTGAACACTGAAGCTTTCTTT
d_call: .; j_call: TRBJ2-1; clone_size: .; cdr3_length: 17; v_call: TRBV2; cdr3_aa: CASSPRRTTLSLNEQFF; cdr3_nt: TGTGCCAGCAGTCCAAGGAGGACGACCCTATCACTCAATGAGCAGTTCTTC
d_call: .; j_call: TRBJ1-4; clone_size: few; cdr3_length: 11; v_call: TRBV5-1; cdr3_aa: CASSGGEKLFF; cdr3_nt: TGCGCCAGCTCGGGGGGCGAAAAACTGTTTTTT
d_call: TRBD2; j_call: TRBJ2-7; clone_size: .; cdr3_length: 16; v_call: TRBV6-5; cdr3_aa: CASSYSKKASGSARYF; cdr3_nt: TGTGCCAGCAGTTACTCGAAGAAGGCTAGCGGGAGCGCCAGGTACTTC
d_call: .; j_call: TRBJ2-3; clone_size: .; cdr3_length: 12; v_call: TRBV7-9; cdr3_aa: CASSQEADTQYF; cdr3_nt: TGTGCCAGCAGCCAAGAGGCAGATACGCAGTATTTT
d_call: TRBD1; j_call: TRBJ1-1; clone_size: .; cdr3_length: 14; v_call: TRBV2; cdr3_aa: CASGDRDMNTEAFF; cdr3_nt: TGTGCCAGCGGTGACAGGGACATGAACACTGAAGCTTTCTTT
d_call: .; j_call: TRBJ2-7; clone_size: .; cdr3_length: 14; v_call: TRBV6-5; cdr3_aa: CASSRSHQWYEQYF; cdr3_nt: TGTGCCAGCAGTAGAAGTCACCAGTGGTACGAGCAGTACTTC
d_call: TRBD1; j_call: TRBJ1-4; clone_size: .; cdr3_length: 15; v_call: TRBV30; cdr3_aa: CAWTSGTGGLGKLFF; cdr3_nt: TGTGCCTGGACCTCCGGGACAGGGGGATTGGGGAAACTGTTTTTT
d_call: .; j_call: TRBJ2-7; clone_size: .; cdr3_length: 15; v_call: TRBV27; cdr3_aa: CASSSLDWATYEQYF; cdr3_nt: TGTGCCAGCAGTTCACTGGACTGGGCAACCTACGAGCAGTACTTC
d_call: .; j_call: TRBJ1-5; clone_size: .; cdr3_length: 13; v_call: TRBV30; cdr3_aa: CAGSGGDNQPQHF; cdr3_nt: TGTGCTGGGTCGGGCGGGGATAATCAGCCCCAGCATTTT
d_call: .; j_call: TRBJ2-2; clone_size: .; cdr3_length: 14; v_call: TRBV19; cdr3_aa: CASSPGIYTGELFF; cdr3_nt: TGTGCCAGTAGCCCGGGTATATACACCGGGGAGCTGTTTTTT
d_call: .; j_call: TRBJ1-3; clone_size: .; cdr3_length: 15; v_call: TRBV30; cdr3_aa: CAWSKDTYPGNTIYF; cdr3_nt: TGTGCCTGGAGTAAGGACACTTATCCTGGAAACACCATATATTTT
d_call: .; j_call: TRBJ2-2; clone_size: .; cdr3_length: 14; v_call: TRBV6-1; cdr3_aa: CASSEVGDTRELFF; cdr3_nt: TGTGCCAGCAGTGAAGTCGGGGACACTAGGGAGCTGTTTTTT
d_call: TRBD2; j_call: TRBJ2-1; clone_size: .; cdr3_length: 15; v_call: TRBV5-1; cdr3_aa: CASSVASGRVNEQFF; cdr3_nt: TGCGCCAGCAGTGTAGCTAGCGGGAGGGTCAATGAGCAGTTCTTC
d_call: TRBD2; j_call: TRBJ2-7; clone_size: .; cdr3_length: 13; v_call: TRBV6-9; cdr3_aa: CASSCSGSYEQYF; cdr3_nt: TGTGCCAGCAGTTGCAGCGGGAGCTACGAGCAGTACTTC
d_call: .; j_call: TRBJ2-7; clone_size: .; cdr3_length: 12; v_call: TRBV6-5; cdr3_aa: CASTGESYEQYF; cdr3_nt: TGTGCCAGCACAGGGGAATCCTACGAGCAGTACTTC
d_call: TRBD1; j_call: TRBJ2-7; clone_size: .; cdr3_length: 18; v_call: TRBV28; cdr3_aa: CASSYNGDSRGNSYEQYF; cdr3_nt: TGTGCCAGCAGTTATAACGGGGACAGTCGGGGTAACTCCTACGAGCAGTACTTC
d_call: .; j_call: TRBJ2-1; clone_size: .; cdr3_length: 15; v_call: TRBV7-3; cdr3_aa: CASSLTSSSYNEQFF; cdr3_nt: TGTGCCAGCAGCTTAACTTCTAGCTCCTACAATGAGCAGTTCTTC
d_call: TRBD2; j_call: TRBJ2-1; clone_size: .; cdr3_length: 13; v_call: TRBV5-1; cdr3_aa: CATRTSAYNEQFF; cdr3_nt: TGCGCCACGCGGACTAGCGCCTACAATGAGCAGTTCTTC
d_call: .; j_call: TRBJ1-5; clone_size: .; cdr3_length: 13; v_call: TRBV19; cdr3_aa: CASSIDSVQPQHF; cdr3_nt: TGTGCCAGTAGTATAGATTCGGTTCAGCCCCAGCATTTT
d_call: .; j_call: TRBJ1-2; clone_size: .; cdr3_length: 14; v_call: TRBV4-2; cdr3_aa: CASSHPGDPDGYTF; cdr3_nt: TGTGCCAGCAGCCACCCAGGGGATCCCGACGGCTACACCTTC
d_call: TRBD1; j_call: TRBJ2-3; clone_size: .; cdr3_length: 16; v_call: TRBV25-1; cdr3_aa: CASSDRDRGVSDTQYF; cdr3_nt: TGTGCCAGCAGTGATCGGGACAGGGGTGTATCAGATACGCAGTATTTT
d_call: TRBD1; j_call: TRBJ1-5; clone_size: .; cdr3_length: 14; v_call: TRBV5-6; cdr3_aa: CASSSGQGHQPQHF; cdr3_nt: TGTGCCAGTAGCTCCGGACAGGGCCATCAGCCCCAGCATTTT
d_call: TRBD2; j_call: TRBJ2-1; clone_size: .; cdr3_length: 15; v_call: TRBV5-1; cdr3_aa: CASSIGTSEFNEQFF; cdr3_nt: TGCGCCAGCAGCATCGGGACTAGCGAGTTCAATGAGCAGTTCTTC
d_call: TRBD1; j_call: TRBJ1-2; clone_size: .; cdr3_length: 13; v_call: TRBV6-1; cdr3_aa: CASRLGQGYGYTF; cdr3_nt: TGTGCCAGCAGGCTTGGACAGGGCTATGGCTACACCTTC
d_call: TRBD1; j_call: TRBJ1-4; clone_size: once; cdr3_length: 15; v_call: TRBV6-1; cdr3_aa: CASSDTQGANEKLFF; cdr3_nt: TGTGCCAGCAGTGATACACAGGGGGCGAATGAAAAACTGTTTTTT
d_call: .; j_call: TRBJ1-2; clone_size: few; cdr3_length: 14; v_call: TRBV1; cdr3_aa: CTSRPGQPNYGYTF; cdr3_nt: TGCACCAGCAGACCGGGACAGCCTAACTATGGCTACACCTTC
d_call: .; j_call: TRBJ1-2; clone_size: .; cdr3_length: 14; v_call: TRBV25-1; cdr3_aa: CASSVAGNNYGYTF; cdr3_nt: TGTGCCAGCAGTGTCGCAGGGAATAACTATGGCTACACCTTC
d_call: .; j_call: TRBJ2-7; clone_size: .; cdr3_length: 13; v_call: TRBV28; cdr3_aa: CASTPWGRHEQYF; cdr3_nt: TGTGCCAGCACTCCCTGGGGGCGACACGAGCAGTACTTC
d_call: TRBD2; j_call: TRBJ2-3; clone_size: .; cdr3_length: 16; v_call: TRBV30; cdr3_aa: CAWSALGRAAADTQYF; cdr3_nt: TGTGCCTGGAGTGCACTCGGGAGGGCCGCGGCAGATACGCAGTATTTT
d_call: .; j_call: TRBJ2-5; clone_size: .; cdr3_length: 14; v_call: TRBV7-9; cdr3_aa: CASSPLAPALAQYF; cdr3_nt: TGTGCCAGCAGCCCTCTAGCACCCGCTTTGGCCCAGTACTTC
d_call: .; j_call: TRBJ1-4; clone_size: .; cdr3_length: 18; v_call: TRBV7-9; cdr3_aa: CASSLSLTQGAYNEKLFF; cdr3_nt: TGTGCCAGCAGCTTAAGTCTTACACAGGGAGCCTATAATGAAAAACTGTTTTTT
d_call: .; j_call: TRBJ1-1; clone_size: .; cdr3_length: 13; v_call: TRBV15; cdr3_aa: CATSRVGDTEAFF; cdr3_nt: TGTGCCACCAGCAGAGTAGGAGACACTGAAGCTTTCTTT
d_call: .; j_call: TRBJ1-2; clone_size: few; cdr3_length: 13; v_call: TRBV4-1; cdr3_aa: CASSQERRAGYTF; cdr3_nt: TGCGCCAGCAGCCAAGAACGCAGGGCTGGCTACACCTTC
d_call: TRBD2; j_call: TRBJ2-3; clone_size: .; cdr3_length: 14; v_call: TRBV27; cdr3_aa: CASSFWEGTDTQYF; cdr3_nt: TGTGCCAGCAGTTTTTGGGAGGGAACAGATACGCAGTATTTT
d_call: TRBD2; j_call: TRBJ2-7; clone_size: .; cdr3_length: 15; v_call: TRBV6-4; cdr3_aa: CASSDGLAGIDEQYF; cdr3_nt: TGTGCCAGCAGTGACGGACTAGCGGGAATCGACGAGCAGTACTTC
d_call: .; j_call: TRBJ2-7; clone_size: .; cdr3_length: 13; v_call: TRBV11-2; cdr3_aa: CASSDSDSYEQYF; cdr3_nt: TGTGCCAGCAGCGACAGCGATTCCTACGAGCAGTACTTC
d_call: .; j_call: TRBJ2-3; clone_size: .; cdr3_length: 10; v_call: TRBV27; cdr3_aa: CATKLDTQYF; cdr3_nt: TGTGCTACGAAGCTAGATACGCAGTATTTT